This is a list of T cell receptor beta chains from one sample in a study of T cell responses to AZD1222 COVID-19 vaccine. Data came from immunoSEQ multiplex PCR; TCRdb stores just in-frame clones and leaves some out. The sample has under 170,000 clones; more than 90% are singletons. The sequenced sample was peripheral blood, obtained 28 days after the second AZD1222 dose. The origin of the receptors is an adult who received the AZD1222 COVID-19 vaccine. Both conserved end residues are part of each CDR3. Each record gives: V gene, D gene, clone size, J gene, CDR3 protein, CDR3 DNA. D genes are given only for firm matches. A row's size may be missing; if present it is once, few, many or a size class.

V gene: TRBV29-1
D gene: -
clone size: -
J gene: TRBJ1-1
CDR3 protein: CSARGANTEAFF
CDR3 DNA: TGCAGCGCCCGGGGGGCTAACACTGAAGCTTTCTTT

V gene: TRBV6-2/TRBV6-3
D gene: TRBD1
clone size: -
J gene: TRBJ2-7
CDR3 protein: CASSSGTGLSYEQYF
CDR3 DNA: TGTGCCAGCAGTTCCGGGACAGGCCTCTCCTACGAGCAGTACTTC

V gene: TRBV12-3/TRBV12-4
D gene: -
clone size: -
J gene: TRBJ2-7
CDR3 protein: CASSRWTGYEQYF
CDR3 DNA: TGTGCCAGCAGTCGTTGGACTGGATACGAGCAGTACTTC

V gene: TRBV19
D gene: -
clone size: -
J gene: TRBJ1-4
CDR3 protein: CASSIELGQVQPKLFF
CDR3 DNA: TGTGCCAGTAGTATCGAGCTCGGGCAGGTCCAACCAAAACTGTTTTTT

V gene: TRBV11-2
D gene: -
clone size: -
J gene: TRBJ2-3
CDR3 protein: CASSPPGSSTDTQYF
CDR3 DNA: TGTGCCAGCAGCCCCCCGGGTTCGAGCACAGATACGCAGTATTTT

V gene: TRBV6-5
D gene: -
clone size: -
J gene: TRBJ2-7
CDR3 protein: CASTGSLGGEQYF
CDR3 DNA: TGTGCCAGCACAGGTAGCCTGGGTGGCGAGCAGTACTTC

V gene: TRBV15
D gene: -
clone size: -
J gene: TRBJ1-2
CDR3 protein: CATSRDRGNYGYTF
CDR3 DNA: TGTGCCACCAGCAGAGATCGCGGGAACTATGGCTACACCTTC

V gene: TRBV5-1
D gene: -
clone size: -
J gene: TRBJ2-3
CDR3 protein: CASSRAEPTDTQYF
CDR3 DNA: TGCGCCAGCAGCCGGGCAGAGCCCACAGATACGCAGTATTTT

V gene: TRBV6-5
D gene: TRBD1
clone size: once
J gene: TRBJ1-5
CDR3 protein: CASRGQSNQPQHF
CDR3 DNA: TGTGCCAGCAGGGGACAGAGCAATCAGCCCCAGCATTTT

V gene: TRBV19
D gene: -
clone size: -
J gene: TRBJ1-1
CDR3 protein: CASSMNGEVNTEAFF
CDR3 DNA: TGTGCCAGTAGTATGAACGGGGAGGTGAACACTGAAGCTTTCTTT

V gene: TRBV5-4
D gene: -
clone size: -
J gene: TRBJ1-1
CDR3 protein: CASSLQGAEAFF
CDR3 DNA: TGTGCCAGCAGCTTGCAGGGAGCTGAAGCTTTCTTT

V gene: TRBV3-1/TRBV3-2
D gene: -
clone size: -
J gene: TRBJ2-7
CDR3 protein: CASSQVNQGKEQYF
CDR3 DNA: TGTGCCAGCAGCCAAGTGAACCAGGGTAAGGAGCAGTACTTC

V gene: TRBV19
D gene: -
clone size: -
J gene: TRBJ2-2
CDR3 protein: CASSSLGQPLFLGELFF
CDR3 DNA: TGTGCCAGTAGTTCCCTGGGGCAGCCCCTTTTCTTAGGGGAGCTGTTTTTT

V gene: TRBV11-2
D gene: -
clone size: once
J gene: TRBJ2-7
CDR3 protein: CASSTSEYEQYF
CDR3 DNA: TGTGCCAGCAGCACCAGCGAGTACGAGCAGTACTTC

V gene: TRBV9
D gene: TRBD2
clone size: -
J gene: TRBJ2-5
CDR3 protein: CASSVSGRATETQYF
CDR3 DNA: TGTGCCAGCAGCGTTAGCGGGAGGGCCACTGAGACCCAGTACTTC

V gene: TRBV11-3
D gene: -
clone size: -
J gene: TRBJ1-5
CDR3 protein: CASSLIPQHF
CDR3 DNA: TGTGCCAGCAGCCTCATACCCCAGCATTTT

V gene: TRBV15
D gene: TRBD1
clone size: -
J gene: TRBJ2-7
CDR3 protein: CATNMGQGAYEQYF
CDR3 DNA: TGTGCCACCAACATGGGGCAGGGGGCCTACGAGCAGTACTTC

V gene: TRBV7-9
D gene: TRBD2
clone size: -
J gene: TRBJ2-7
CDR3 protein: CASSTTSGISYEQYF
CDR3 DNA: TGTGCCAGCAGCACAACTAGCGGAATTTCCTACGAGCAGTACTTC

V gene: TRBV7-2
D gene: TRBD1
clone size: -
J gene: TRBJ1-3
CDR3 protein: CASSIQGRAGNTIYF
CDR3 DNA: TGTGCCAGCAGCATACAGGGGCGCGCTGGAAACACCATATATTTT

V gene: TRBV11-3
D gene: TRBD1
clone size: -
J gene: TRBJ1-1
CDR3 protein: CASTTGDLNTEAFF
CDR3 DNA: TGTGCCAGCACGACAGGGGATCTTAACACTGAAGCTTTCTTT

V gene: TRBV4-3
D gene: -
clone size: -
J gene: TRBJ1-4
CDR3 protein: CASSQDLVALPREKLFF
CDR3 DNA: TGCGCCAGCAGCCAAGATCTTGTCGCGTTGCCCAGGGAAAAACTGTTTTTT

V gene: TRBV3-1/TRBV3-2
D gene: TRBD2
clone size: -
J gene: TRBJ2-2
CDR3 protein: CASSQSVLAAQNTGELFF
CDR3 DNA: TGTGCCAGCAGCCAATCGGTGCTAGCGGCGCAGAACACCGGGGAGCTGTTTTTT

V gene: TRBV18
D gene: TRBD1
clone size: -
J gene: TRBJ2-7
CDR3 protein: CASSPRDREYEQYF
CDR3 DNA: TGTGCCAGCTCACCACGGGACAGGGAGTACGAGCAGTACTTC

V gene: TRBV19
D gene: TRBD1
clone size: -
J gene: TRBJ1-1
CDR3 protein: CASSIGGQVASEAFF
CDR3 DNA: TGTGCCAGTAGTATAGGGGGACAGGTCGCTTCAGAAGCTTTCTTT

V gene: TRBV5-5
D gene: -
clone size: -
J gene: TRBJ2-5
CDR3 protein: CASSLEGWQETQYF
CDR3 DNA: TGTGCCAGCAGCTTGGAGGGGTGGCAAGAGACCCAGTACTTC

V gene: TRBV29-1
D gene: TRBD1
clone size: -
J gene: TRBJ2-7
CDR3 protein: CSVVSGQGYEQYF
CDR3 DNA: TGCAGCGTTGTTTCGGGACAGGGCTACGAGCAGTACTTC

V gene: TRBV5-1
D gene: -
clone size: -
J gene: TRBJ1-2
CDR3 protein: CASSLAAGQQDYGYTF
CDR3 DNA: TGCGCCAGCAGCTTGGCGGCCGGTCAACAAGACTATGGCTACACCTTC

V gene: TRBV28
D gene: TRBD1
clone size: -
J gene: TRBJ1-4
CDR3 protein: CASSAGQPNEKLFF
CDR3 DNA: TGTGCCAGCAGCGCGGGACAGCCTAATGAAAAACTGTTTTTT

V gene: TRBV18
D gene: TRBD1
clone size: -
J gene: TRBJ1-1
CDR3 protein: CASSPRELDRWDEAFF
CDR3 DNA: TGTGCCAGCTCACCCCGAGAACTGGACAGGTGGGATGAAGCTTTCTTT

V gene: TRBV3-1/TRBV3-2
D gene: -
clone size: -
J gene: TRBJ1-1
CDR3 protein: CASSQDYQGNTEAFF
CDR3 DNA: TGTGCCAGCAGCCAAGATTATCAGGGGAACACTGAAGCTTTCTTT

V gene: TRBV11-3
D gene: TRBD1
clone size: -
J gene: TRBJ1-1
CDR3 protein: CASSLAGQVNTEAFF
CDR3 DNA: TGTGCCAGCAGCTTAGCCGGACAGGTGAACACTGAAGCTTTCTTT

V gene: TRBV3-1/TRBV3-2
D gene: -
clone size: -
J gene: TRBJ2-7
CDR3 protein: CASSQAYPHEQYF
CDR3 DNA: TGTGCCAGCAGCCAAGCCTATCCCCACGAGCAGTACTTC

V gene: TRBV28
D gene: TRBD2
clone size: once
J gene: TRBJ2-7
CDR3 protein: CASSSAGGPYVNEQYF
CDR3 DNA: TGTGCCAGCAGTTCGGCGGGAGGGCCGTATGTAAACGAGCAGTACTTC

V gene: TRBV3-1/TRBV3-2
D gene: -
clone size: -
J gene: TRBJ1-3
CDR3 protein: CASSQDLPDSLSGNTIYF
CDR3 DNA: TGTGCCAGCAGCCAAGATCTTCCTGACAGCCTCTCTGGAAACACCATATATTTT

V gene: TRBV20-1
D gene: TRBD1
clone size: -
J gene: TRBJ2-5
CDR3 protein: CSAGTVETQYF
CDR3 DNA: TGCAGTGCCGGGACAGTAGAGACCCAGTACTTC

V gene: TRBV25-1
D gene: TRBD2
clone size: -
J gene: TRBJ2-5
CDR3 protein: CASSEGTSGNVELETQYF
CDR3 DNA: TGTGCCAGCAGTGAGGGGACTAGCGGGAATGTGGAATTGGAGACCCAGTACTTC

V gene: TRBV5-1
D gene: TRBD1
clone size: -
J gene: TRBJ1-4
CDR3 protein: CASSRDSINEKLFF
CDR3 DNA: TGCGCCAGCAGTCGGGACAGTATTAATGAAAAACTGTTTTTT

V gene: TRBV3-1/TRBV3-2
D gene: -
clone size: -
J gene: TRBJ1-1
CDR3 protein: CASSQEWNTEAFF
CDR3 DNA: TGTGCCAGCAGCCAAGAATGGAACACTGAAGCTTTCTTT

V gene: TRBV5-1
D gene: -
clone size: -
J gene: TRBJ2-7
CDR3 protein: CASTRHTGRSSYEQYF
CDR3 DNA: TGCGCCAGTACCCGACATACAGGGCGCTCCTCCTACGAGCAGTACTTC

V gene: TRBV5-4
D gene: -
clone size: -
J gene: TRBJ1-6
CDR3 protein: CASSLGATGSYNSPLHF
CDR3 DNA: TGTGCCAGCAGCTTAGGGGCGACAGGCTCCTATAATTCACCCCTCCACTTT

V gene: TRBV4-1
D gene: TRBD1
clone size: -
J gene: TRBJ2-5
CDR3 protein: CASSPDRVGETQYF
CDR3 DNA: TGCGCCAGCAGCCCTGACAGGGTGGGAGAGACCCAGTACTTC

V gene: TRBV19
D gene: -
clone size: -
J gene: TRBJ2-6
CDR3 protein: CASSHRILRSGANVLTF
CDR3 DNA: TGTGCCAGTAGTCACAGGATTCTTAGGTCTGGGGCCAACGTCCTGACTTTC

V gene: TRBV30
D gene: -
clone size: -
J gene: TRBJ1-6
CDR3 protein: CAWSPGYNSPLHF
CDR3 DNA: TGTGCCTGGAGCCCGGGATACAATTCACCCCTCCACTTT